Shown below are 7 T cell receptor beta chains from a single sample sequenced in a study of blood T cell repertoires in COVID-19. Measured with immunoSEQ multiplex PCR; TCRdb has only the in-frame clones, and not every one. This table holds around 100,000 clones, approximately 85% found once. The sample taken for sequencing was peripheral blood. The origin of the receptors is a man aged 35 to 55 with active or convalescent COVID-19.

Worth noting for this clone: This sample also contains other DNA sequences that code for the same CDR3. The rearrangement joins TRBV12-3 or TRBV12-4 to TRBJ1-2; 7 bases are a match to TRBD1. J gave up 8 bases and V 5 bases, and 5 bases lay outside the gene matches. CDR3 length equals 12 residues. CDR3 sequence: CASSVTGYGYTF. The DNA of the CDR3 is TGTGCCAGCAGTGTGACAGGGTACGGCTACACCTTC.

V is TRBV4-2 and J is TRBJ2-2, with a possible D match to TRBD2 (7 bases). Germline V gene lookup returns CDR1 LGHNA and CDR2 YNFKEQ. CDR3 length: 15 amino acids. V lost 1 base, J lost 5 bases, and 11 bases lay in between. CDR3 in amino acids: CASSQGAGATGELFF. The CDR3 nucleotides are TGTGCCAGCAGCCAAGGGGCGGGGGCTACCGGGGAGCTGTTTTTT.

The chain couples TRBV29-1 to TRBJ2-7, with D maybe TRBD1 (6 bases). With 4 bases removed from V and 6 bases from J, the gap between germline ends came to 7 bases. The CDR3 loop spans 10 amino acids. CDR1 is SQVTM and CDR2 is ANQGSEA in the germline V gene. The CDR3, as DNA: TGCAGCGTTGGGGGGCCCGAGCAGTACTTC. It specifies CSVGGPEQYF.

CDR3 DNA sequence: TGTGCCAGCAGCCGACAGGGACCTACTCCGAACACCGGGGAGCTGTTTTTT. Translation: CASSRQGPTPNTGELFF. This sequence joins TRBV11-2 and TRBJ2-2; 7 nucleotides line up with TRBD1. This CDR3 comprises 17 residues. Unmatched junction bases numbered 9, after V lost 5 bases and J lost 0 bases. Germline V gene data show CDR1 as SGHAT and CDR2 as FQNNGV.

This clone was found a few times. V and J are TRBV6-1 and TRBJ1-2; a possible D gene is TRBD1 (6 bases). Germline V gene sequence: CDR1 MNHNS, CDR2 SASEGT. CDR3 size: 15 residues. V lost 0 bases and J lost 8, with 16 bases in between. CDR3 nucleotides: TGTGCCAGCAGTGAAGCGCTTCACAGGGTGGAGGGCTACACCTTC. Encoded protein: CASSEALHRVEGYTF.

The chain carries TRBV12-3 or TRBV12-4 and TRBJ2-7; TRBD1 agrees at 8 bases. The CDR3 contains 13 residues. V lost 4 bases and J lost 12; bases outside the gene matches: 11. CDR3 in DNA: TGTGCCAGCAGTTCTAAGGACAGGGCCGTGAGGTACTTC. Translation gives CASSSKDRAVRYF.

This chain joins TRBV27 and TRBJ2-7, with 8 bases that match TRBD1. CDR3 length: 12 residues. Germline-derived CDR1 and CDR2 are MNHEY and SMNVEV (reference sequence). The ends lost 6 bases at V and 4 bases at J; junction bases unmatched: 2. CDR3 residues: CASRTGVYEQYF. DNA of the CDR3: TGTGCCAGCAGGACAGGGGTTTACGAGCAGTACTTC.